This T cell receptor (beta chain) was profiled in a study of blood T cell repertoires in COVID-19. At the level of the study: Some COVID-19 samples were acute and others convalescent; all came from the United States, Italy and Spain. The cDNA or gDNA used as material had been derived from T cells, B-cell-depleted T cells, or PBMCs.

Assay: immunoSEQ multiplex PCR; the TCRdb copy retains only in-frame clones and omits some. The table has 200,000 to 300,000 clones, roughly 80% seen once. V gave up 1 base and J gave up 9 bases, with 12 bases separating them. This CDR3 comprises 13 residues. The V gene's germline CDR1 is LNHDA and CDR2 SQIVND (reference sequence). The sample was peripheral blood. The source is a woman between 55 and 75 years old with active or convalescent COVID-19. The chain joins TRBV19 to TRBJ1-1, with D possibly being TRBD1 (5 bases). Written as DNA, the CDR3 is TGTGCCAGTAGTATAGTCCAGGGATCGAAAGCTTTCTTT. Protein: CASSIVQGSKAFF.